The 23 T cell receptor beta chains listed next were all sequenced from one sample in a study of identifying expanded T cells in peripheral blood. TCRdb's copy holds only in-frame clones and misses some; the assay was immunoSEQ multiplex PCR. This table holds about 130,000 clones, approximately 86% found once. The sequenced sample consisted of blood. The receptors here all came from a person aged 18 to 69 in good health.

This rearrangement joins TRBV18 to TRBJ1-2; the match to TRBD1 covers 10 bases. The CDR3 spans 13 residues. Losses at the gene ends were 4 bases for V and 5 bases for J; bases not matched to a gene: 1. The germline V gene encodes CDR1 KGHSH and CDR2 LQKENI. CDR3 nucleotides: TGTGCCAGCTCACGGGACAGGGGATATGGCTACACCTTC. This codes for CASSRDRGYGYTF.

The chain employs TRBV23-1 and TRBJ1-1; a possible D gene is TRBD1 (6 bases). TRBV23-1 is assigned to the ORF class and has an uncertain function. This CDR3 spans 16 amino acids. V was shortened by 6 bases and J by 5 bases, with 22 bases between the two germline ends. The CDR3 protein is CASSSPGVLGRTEAFF. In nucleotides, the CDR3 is TGCGCCAGCAGCTCACCAGGGGTACTGGGGCGTACTGAAGCTTTCTTT.

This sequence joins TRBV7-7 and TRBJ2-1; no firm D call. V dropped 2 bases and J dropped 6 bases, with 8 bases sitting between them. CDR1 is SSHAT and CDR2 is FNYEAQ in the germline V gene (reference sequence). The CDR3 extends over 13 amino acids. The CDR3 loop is CASSLSLANEQFF. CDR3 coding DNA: TGTGCCAGCAGCTTAAGCCTGGCCAATGAGCAGTTCTTC.

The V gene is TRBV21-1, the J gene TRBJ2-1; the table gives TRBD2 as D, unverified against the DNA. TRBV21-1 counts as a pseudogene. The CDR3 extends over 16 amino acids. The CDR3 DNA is TGTGCCAGCAGCAGAGGAGTTCCGGACTCCTACAATGAGCAGTTCTTC. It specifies CASSRGVPDSYNEQFF.

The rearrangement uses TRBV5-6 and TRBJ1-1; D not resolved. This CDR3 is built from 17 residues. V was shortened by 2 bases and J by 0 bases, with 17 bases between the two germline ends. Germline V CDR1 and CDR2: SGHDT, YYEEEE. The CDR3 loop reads CASSFSLYGSMNTEAFF. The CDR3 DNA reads TGTGCCAGCAGCTTTTCTTTGTACGGCAGCATGAACACTGAAGCTTTCTTT.

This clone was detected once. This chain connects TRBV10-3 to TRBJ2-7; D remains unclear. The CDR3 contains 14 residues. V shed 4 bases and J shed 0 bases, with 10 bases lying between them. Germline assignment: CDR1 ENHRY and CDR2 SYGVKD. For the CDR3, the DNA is TGTGCCATCAGTGCACAAAGGGACTCCTACGAGCAGTACTTC. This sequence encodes CAISAQRDSYEQYF.

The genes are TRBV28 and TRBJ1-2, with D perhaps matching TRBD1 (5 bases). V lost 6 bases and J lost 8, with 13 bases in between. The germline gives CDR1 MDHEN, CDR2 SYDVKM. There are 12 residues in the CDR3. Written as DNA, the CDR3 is TGTGCCAGCAGCCCTACAGGTCGGGGCTACACCTTC. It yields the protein CASSPTGRGYTF.

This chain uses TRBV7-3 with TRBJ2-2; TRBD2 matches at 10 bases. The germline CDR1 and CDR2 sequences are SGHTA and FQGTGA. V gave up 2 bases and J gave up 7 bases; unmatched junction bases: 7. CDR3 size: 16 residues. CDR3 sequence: CASSLFSSGGNGELFF. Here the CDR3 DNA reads TGTGCCAGCAGCTTATTCTCTAGCGGGGGTAACGGGGAGCTGTTTTTT.

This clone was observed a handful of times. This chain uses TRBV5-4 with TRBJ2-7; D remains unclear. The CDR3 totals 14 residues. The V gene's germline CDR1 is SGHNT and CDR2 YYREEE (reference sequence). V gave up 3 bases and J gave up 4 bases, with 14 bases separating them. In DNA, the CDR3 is TGTGCCAGCAGCTCACTGGACGACGTGTACGAGCAGTACTTC. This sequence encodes CASSSLDDVYEQYF.

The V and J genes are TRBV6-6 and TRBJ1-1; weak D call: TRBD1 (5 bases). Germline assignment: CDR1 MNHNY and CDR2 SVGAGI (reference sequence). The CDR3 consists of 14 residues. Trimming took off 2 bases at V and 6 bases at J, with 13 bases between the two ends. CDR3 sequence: CASSYGLGASEAFF. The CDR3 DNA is TGTGCCAGCAGTTACGGGCTAGGGGCTTCTGAAGCTTTCTTT.

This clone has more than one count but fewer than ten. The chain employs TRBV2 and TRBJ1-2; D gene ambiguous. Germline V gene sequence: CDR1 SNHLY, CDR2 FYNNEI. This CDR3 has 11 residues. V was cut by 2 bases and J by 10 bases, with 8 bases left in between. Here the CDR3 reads CASSETQAYTF. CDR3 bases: TGTGCCAGCAGTGAAACGCAGGCCTACACCTTC.

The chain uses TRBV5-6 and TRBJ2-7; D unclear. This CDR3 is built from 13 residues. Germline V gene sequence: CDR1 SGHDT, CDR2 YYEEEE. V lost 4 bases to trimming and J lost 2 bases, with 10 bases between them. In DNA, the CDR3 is TGTGCCAGCAGCCCAACGGCCACCTACGAGCAGTACTTC. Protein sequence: CASSPTATYEQYF.

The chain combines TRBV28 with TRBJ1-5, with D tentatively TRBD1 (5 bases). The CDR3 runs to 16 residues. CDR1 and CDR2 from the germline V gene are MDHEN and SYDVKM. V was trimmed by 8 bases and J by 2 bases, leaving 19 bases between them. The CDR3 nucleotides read TGTGCCAGCCTTGGGGCGTCTACGGGGGGCAATCAGCCCCAGCATTTT. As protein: CASLGASTGGNQPQHF.

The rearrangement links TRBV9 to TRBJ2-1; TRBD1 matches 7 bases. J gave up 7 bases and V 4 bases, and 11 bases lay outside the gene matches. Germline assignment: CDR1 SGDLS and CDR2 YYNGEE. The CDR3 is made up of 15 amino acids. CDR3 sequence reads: CASSLRQGSWNEQFF. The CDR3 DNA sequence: TGTGCCAGCAGCCTGCGACAGGGATCTTGGAATGAGCAGTTCTTC.

The CDR3 reads CASSLPPIHGANVLTF. The CDR3, as DNA: TGTGCCAGCAGTTTGCCACCAATTCATGGGGCCAACGTCCTGACTTTC. The chain links TRBV28 to TRBJ2-6; D is unresolved. The CDR3 is 16 amino acids. The germline V gene has CDR1 MDHEN and CDR2 SYDVKM. Deletions cut 3 bases from V and 3 bases from J, with 12 bases between.

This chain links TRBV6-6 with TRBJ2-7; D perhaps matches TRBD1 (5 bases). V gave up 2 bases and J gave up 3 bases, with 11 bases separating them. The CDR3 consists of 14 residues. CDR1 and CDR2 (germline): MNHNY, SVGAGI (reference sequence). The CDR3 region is CASSYSQGNYEQYF. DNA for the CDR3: TGTGCCAGCAGTTACAGTCAGGGTAACTACGAGCAGTACTTC.

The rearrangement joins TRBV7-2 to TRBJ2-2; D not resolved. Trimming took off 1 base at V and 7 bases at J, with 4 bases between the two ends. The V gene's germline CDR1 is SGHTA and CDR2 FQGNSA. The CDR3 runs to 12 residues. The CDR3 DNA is TGTGCCAGCAGCTTAGAATACGGGGAGCTGTTTTTT. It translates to CASSLEYGELFF.

Here the CDR3 reads CASSKGSGRAGYTF. In DNA, the CDR3 is TGTGCCAGCAGCAAAGGAAGCGGGCGGGCTGGCTACACCTTC. The V and J genes are TRBV21-1 and TRBJ1-2. TRBV21-1 is termed a pseudogene. This CDR3 has 14 residues.

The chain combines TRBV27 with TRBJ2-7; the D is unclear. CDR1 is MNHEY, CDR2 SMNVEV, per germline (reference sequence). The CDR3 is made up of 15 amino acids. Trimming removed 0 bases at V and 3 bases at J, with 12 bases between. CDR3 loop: CASSLSPRRNYEQYF. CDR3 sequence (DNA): TGTGCCAGCAGTTTATCGCCCAGAAGGAACTACGAGCAGTACTTC.

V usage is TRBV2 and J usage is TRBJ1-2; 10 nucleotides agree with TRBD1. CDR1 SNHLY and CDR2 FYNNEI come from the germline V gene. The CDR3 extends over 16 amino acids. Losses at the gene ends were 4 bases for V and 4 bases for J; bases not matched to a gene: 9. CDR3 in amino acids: CASSAEGTGVGYGYTF. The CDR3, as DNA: TGTGCCAGCAGTGCGGAGGGGACAGGGGTTGGCTATGGCTACACCTTC.

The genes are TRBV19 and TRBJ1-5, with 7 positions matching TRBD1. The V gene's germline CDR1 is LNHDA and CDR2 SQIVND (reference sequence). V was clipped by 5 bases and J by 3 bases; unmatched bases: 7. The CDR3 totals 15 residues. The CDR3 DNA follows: TGTGCCAGTAGTTATAACAGGGGAGTCAATCAGCCCCAGCATTTT. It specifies CASSYNRGVNQPQHF.

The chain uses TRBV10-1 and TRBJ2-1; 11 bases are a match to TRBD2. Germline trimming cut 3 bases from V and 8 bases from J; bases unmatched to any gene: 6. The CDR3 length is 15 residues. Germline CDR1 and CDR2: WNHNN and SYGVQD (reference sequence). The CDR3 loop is CASSDTSGRGDEQFF. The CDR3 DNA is TGCGCCAGCAGTGATACTAGCGGGAGAGGGGATGAGCAGTTCTTC.

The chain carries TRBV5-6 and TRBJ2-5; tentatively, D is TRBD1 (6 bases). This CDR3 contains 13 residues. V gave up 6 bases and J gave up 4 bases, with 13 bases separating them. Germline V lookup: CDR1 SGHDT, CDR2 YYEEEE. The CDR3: CASTHRDVETQYF. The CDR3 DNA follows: TGTGCCAGCACCCACAGGGACGTAGAGACCCAGTACTTC.